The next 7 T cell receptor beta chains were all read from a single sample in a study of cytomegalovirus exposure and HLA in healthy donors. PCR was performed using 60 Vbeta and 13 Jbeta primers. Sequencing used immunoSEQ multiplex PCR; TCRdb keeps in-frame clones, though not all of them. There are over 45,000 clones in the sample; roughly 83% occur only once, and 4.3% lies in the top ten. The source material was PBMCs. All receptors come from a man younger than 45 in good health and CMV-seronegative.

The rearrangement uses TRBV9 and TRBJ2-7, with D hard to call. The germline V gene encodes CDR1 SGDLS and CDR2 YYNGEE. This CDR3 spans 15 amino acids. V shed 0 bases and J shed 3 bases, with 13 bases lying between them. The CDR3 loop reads CASSVDPTPGYEQYF. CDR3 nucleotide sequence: TGTGCCAGCAGCGTAGACCCGACACCTGGCTACGAGCAGTACTTC.

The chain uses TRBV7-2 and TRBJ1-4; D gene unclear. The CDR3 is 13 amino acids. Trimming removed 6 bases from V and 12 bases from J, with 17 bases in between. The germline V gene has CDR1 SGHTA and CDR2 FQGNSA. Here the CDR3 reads CASSQTSGRELFF. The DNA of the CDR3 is TGTGCCAGCAGTCAAACTTCCGGGCGGGAACTGTTTTTT. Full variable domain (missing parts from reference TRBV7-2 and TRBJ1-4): GAGVSQSPSNKVTEKGKDVELRCDPISGHTALYWYRQSLGQGLEFLIYFQGNSAPDKSGLPSDRFSAERTGGSVSTLTIQRTQQEDSAVYLCASSQTSGRELFFGSGTQLSVL.

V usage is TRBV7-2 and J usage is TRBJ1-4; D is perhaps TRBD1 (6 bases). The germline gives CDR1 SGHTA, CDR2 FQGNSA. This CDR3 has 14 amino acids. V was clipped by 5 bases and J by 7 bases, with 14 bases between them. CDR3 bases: TGTGCCAGCAGCCGCCGGGTAGGGGGTGAAAAACTGTTTTTT. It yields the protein CASSRRVGGEKLFF. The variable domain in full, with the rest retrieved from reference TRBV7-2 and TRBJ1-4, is GAGVSQSPSNKVTEKGKDVELRCDPISGHTALYWYRQSLGQGLEFLIYFQGNSAPDKSGLPSDRFSAERTGGSVSTLTIQRTQQEDSAVYLCASSRRVGGEKLFFGSGTQLSVL.

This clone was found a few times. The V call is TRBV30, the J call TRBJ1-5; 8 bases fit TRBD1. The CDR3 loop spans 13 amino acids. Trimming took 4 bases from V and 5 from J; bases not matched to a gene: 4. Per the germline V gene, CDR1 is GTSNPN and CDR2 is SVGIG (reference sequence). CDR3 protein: CAWTDRVDQPQHF. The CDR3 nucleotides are TGTGCCTGGACGGACAGGGTTGATCAGCCCCAGCATTTT.

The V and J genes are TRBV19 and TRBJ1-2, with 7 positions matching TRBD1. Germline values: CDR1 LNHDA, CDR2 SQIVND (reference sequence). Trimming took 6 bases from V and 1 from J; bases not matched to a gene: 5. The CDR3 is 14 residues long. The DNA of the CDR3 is TGTGCCAGTAGCCGGGACAGTCTTAACTATGGCTACACCTTC. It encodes CASSRDSLNYGYTF.

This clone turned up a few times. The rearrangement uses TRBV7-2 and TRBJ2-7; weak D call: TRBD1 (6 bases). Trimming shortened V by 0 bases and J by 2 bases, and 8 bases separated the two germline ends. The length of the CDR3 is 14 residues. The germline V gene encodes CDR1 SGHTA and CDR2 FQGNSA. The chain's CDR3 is CASSLATGTYEQYF. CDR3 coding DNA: TGTGCCAGCAGCTTAGCGACAGGCACCTACGAGCAGTACTTC.

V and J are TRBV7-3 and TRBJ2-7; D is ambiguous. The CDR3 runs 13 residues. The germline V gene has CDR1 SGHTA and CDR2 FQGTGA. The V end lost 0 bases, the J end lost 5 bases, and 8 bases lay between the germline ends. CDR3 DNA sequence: TGTGCCAGCAGCTTAACGAGAACCCACGAGCAGTACTTC. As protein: CASSLTRTHEQYF.